This section outlines one TCR beta chain sequence together with its context. The antigen remains undetermined. This entry belongs to a study of T cell responses to AZD1222 COVID-19 vaccine. Regarding the study as a whole: Possibly, clonal diversity was underestimated; donors were largely white British and included more females. Regions left unmutated in variants are reportedly the target of nearly half of spike-specific TCRs. Seropositive status at baseline applied to only five to seven AZD1222 recipients. Sampling captured repertoires only after the peak T cell response.

V was trimmed by 0 bases and J by 1 base, leaving 12 bases between them. Germline values: CDR1 MNHEY, CDR2 SVGEGT. CDR3 length: 16 residues. Some clones are missing from TCRdb's copy, which holds only in-frame ones; the method was immunoSEQ multiplex PCR. Among more than 120,000 clones listed, roughly 92% were seen once. Source: peripheral blood, taken 28 days after the second AZD1222 dose. This clonotype originated in an adult who received the AZD1222 COVID-19 vaccine. The chain employs TRBV6-2 or TRBV6-3 and TRBJ1-1; D ambiguous. CDR3 DNA sequence: TGTGCCAGCAGTTACTCGATGTCAAACCCGAACACTGAAGCTTTCTTT. The encoded protein is CASSYSMSNPNTEAFF.